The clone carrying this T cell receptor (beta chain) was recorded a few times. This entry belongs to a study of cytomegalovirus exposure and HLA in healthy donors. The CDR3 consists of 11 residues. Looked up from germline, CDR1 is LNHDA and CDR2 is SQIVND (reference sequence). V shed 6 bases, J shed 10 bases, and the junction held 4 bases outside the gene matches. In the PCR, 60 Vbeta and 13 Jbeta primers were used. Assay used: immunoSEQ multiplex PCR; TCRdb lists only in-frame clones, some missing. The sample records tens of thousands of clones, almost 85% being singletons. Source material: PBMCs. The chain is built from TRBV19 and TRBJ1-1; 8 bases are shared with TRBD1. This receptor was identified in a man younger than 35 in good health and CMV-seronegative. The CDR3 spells CASRTTGGAFF. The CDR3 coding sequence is TGTGCCAGTAGGACTACAGGGGGAGCTTTCTTT.